This T cell receptor (beta chain) was obtained from a study of blood T cells in healthy people across ages. From germline, CDR1 is SQVTM and CDR2 ANQGSEA. Germline trimming cut 6 bases from V and 6 bases from J; bases unmatched to any gene: 12. The CDR3 has 15 amino acids. In this sample, this clonotype turned up a few times. A J-beta primer mix and a sample-barcoded 5' primer were used in a second PCR of about 7 to 11 cycles. A single record per CDR3 protein comes from TCRdb applying MiXCR to the 5' RACE reads. The table records 750,000 to 950,000 distinct CDR3 sequences, less than 70% of them present only once.

Sequencing used blood. V is TRBV29-1 and J is TRBJ2-3, with 10 bases fitting TRBD2. This receptor was obtained from a man at least 80 years old in good health. The chain's CDR3 is CSVRDSGRARDTQYF. The CDR3 DNA reads TGCAGCGTGAGGGACAGCGGGAGGGCCAGGGATACGCAGTATTTT.